This T cell receptor (beta chain) emerged from a study of T-cell memory formation after mild COVID-19 (dated by TCRdb to the early 2020s). Concerning the study at large: TCR sequence clusters from the two donors were found to be largely donor specific. T-cell clones expanding and contracting after mild COVID-19 in a couple of donors were tracked by longitudinal TCRalpha and TCRbeta repertoire sequencing. The cohort was made up of two young adult volunteers, one female and one male, who were previously healthy.

Sequencing relied on an Illumina NovaSeq 6000. Using 5'RACE with constant-segment primers, TCRalpha and TCRbeta cDNA libraries were constructed, with sample barcodes and unique molecular identifiers added in the process. Trizol reagent was used to extract RNA from every sample. The libraries were amplified in two PCR steps, and the second step added a second sample barcode and Illumina TruSeq adapters. Libraries were sequenced on an Illumina NovaSeq with 2 x 150 bp paired-end reads. The original methods were these. Reads were demultiplexed and collapsed into UMI-guided consensus sequences with migec v1.2.7. Using mixcr v2.1.11, the UMI consensuses were aligned to TRA and TRB V and J templates and assembled into clonotypes. Expanded or contracted clonotypes were those called significant by both edgeR and NoisET, with noise models trained on biological replicates. edgeR calls used a false discovery rate-adjusted p below 0.01 and a log2 fold-change threshold of 1. As an exploratory analysis of dynamics, PCA with hierarchical clustering was applied to max-normalized trajectories of the 1000 most abundant clonotypes. Separately sequenced CD4+ and CD8+ repertoires were used to assign a CD4 or CD8 phenotype to each responding clone. The public sequencing data were trimmed at Q25 with fastp and processed into clonotypes with MiXCR by TCRdb, which kept only in-frame beta chains. Each CDR3 protein appears once, grouped with its most common genes and DNA. V and J calls and clone size were set by TCRdb, not the authors. Present in this sample are 450,000 or so distinct CDR3 sequences, approximately 25% of which were seen just once. The biggest ten clones account for under 15% of the sample.

Concerning this clonotype itself: Its target antigen remains unknown. No quality values exist for individual bases; no much larger clone is one base distant.

The V and J ends are trimmed by 4 bases and 1 base, leaving 10 bases between them. The CDR3 has 14 amino acids, counting the end cysteine and phenylalanine. Just CDR3 DNA is preserved here, 42 bases in frame from base 1. CDR1 and CDR2 are read off the germline V gene (reference sequence) as GTSNPN and SVGIG. Ficoll-Paque density gradient centrifugation was the method used to isolate PBMCs. The study at large found these results: The study included only a couple of mild cases, and larger cohorts that include severe cases with pre-infection samples were judged to be necessary. Contracting CD4+ clones were found mainly in CM and EM memory subsets, while CD8+ clones were enriched in EMRA. Clones contracting from day 15 to 85 had balanced CD4/CD8 phenotypes, while a second wave expanding from day 15 to 37 was biased towards CD4+. Whether the second-wave clones peaking on day 37 were SARS-CoV-2 specific was not confirmed. Some responding clones were found in pre-infection memory, which suggests that pre-existing cross-reactive memory T cells took part in the SARS-CoV-2 response.

This TCR was sampled from an adult woman who had mild COVID-19 (a few samples of this study predate the infection). The sample titles of this study are shuffled in the database, so cell type and time point are left out; the donor was told from shared clones. Rearrangement joined TRBV30 to TRBJ2-2; TRBD2 could be the D gene, as 6 bases match. Sequenced material: PBMCs or a T cell subset sorted from them (not recorded which). CDR3 region: CAWTGGVNTGELFF. The bases are TGTGCCTGGACTGGAGGGGTGAACACCGGGGAGCTGTTTTTT. With the rest looked up from the reference TRBV30 and TRBJ2-2 genes rather than sequenced, the full variable domain is SQTIHQWPATLVQPVGSPLSLECTVEGTSNPNLYWYRQAAGRGLQLLFYSVGIGQISSEVPQNLSASRPQDRQFILSSKKLLLSDSGFYLCAWTGGVNTGELFFGEGSRLTVL.